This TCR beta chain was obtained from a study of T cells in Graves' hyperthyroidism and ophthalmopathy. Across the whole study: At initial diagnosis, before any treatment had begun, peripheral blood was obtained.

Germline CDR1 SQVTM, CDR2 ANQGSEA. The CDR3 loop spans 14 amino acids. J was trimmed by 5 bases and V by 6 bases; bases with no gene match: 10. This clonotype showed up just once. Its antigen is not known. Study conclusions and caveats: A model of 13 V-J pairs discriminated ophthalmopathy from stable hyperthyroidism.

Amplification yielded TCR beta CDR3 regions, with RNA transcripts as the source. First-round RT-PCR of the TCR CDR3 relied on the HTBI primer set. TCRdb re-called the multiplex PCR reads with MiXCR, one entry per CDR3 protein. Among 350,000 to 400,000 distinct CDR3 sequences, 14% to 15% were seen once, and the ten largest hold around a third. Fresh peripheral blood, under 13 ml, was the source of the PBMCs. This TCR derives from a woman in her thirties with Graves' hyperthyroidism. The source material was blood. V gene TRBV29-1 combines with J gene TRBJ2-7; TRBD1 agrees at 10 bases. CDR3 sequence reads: CSVLTGQGIHEQYF. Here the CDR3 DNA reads TGCAGCGTCCTGACGGGACAGGGGATTCACGAGCAGTACTTC.